What follows describes a single TCR beta chain. A read error may produce the germline difference seen at one junction end. This CDR3 comprises 18 residues. CDR1 is WNHNN, CDR2 SYGVQD, per germline (reference sequence). TCRdb itself ran the PCR reads through MiXCR, one entry per CDR3 protein. The data hold around 85,000 distinct CDR3 sequences, with under 55% observed a single time. The data were taken from a study of CDR3 diversity in severe acne. This chain joins TRBV10-1 and TRBJ2-4; 7 bases map to TRBD1. The origin of this receptor is a male donor with severe acne vulgaris. Sequenced input: blood. CDR3 sequence reads: CASSPGQSHPGAKNNQYF. CDR3 bases: TGCGCCAGCAGTCCGGGACAGTCACACCCTGGGGCCAAAAACAATCAGTACTTC.